This paragraph covers one TCR beta chain sequence. Its antigen is not known. Naive CD8 isolation took CD45RO-negative cells positively selected for CCR7 and excluded terminally differentiated effector memory CD45RA+ cells. Every contributor of samples was a Caucasian grown-up residing in Nashville, Tennessee. Sequencing used immunoSEQ multiplex PCR; TCRdb keeps in-frame clones, though not all of them. The sample lists millions of clones; 85% to 95% were seen once. These data come from a study of shared clonotypes between healthy human individuals. Overall study: Donor ages ranged 18 to 49 years: a couple of women, a few men. Three CD4 naive, three CD4 memory, two CD8 naive and one CD8 memory plate were used per donor.

From germline, CDR1 is SQVTM and CDR2 ANQGSEA. This CDR3 comprises 15 residues. J gave up 4 bases and V 4 bases, and 8 bases lay outside the gene matches. The study's findings and limits: Memory subsets generally showed smaller estimated richness than naive subsets did.

The sample was naive CD8+ T cells sorted from blood. The chain carries TRBV29-1 and TRBJ1-3; the match to TRBD1 covers 9 bases. The TCR was taken from a man between 18 and 29 years old in good health. CDR3 loop: CSVATGQGRGNTIYF. Here the CDR3 DNA reads TGCAGCGTTGCCACGGGACAGGGAAGGGGAAACACCATATATTTT.